This TCR beta chain was obtained from a study of naive and memory T cell subsets (dated by TCRdb to about 2017). Regarding the study in general: The figure summarizing these samples reported 10 blood donors, 7 tuberculin skin test biopsies and 3 saline control biopsies. Skin biopsies were collected from tuberculin skin test sites or from saline-injected control sites and were processed for RNA extraction as previously described. Usually PCR2 was run as a SYBR Green qPCR and stopped at a set threshold, although low-input samples could use end-point PCR (approximately 6 cycles) instead. The full study reports these points: The potential sensitivity of the RNA-based method to TCR transcript changes with T cell activation and differentiation was acknowledged. The paper did not give details of skin biopsy collection and RNA processing, instead referencing earlier studies for those details. TCR sequences were reportedly obtained from both types of skin biopsy, with many more TCRs found at tuberculin skin test sites. The larger number of TCRs found at tuberculin skin test sites was interpreted as T cell infiltration of a delayed type IV hypersensitivity reaction.

The sample's treatment or condition label, in plain terms: skin biopsy from PPD injection site in Mantoux-positive individual. A robust, sensitive protocol for the amplification, sequencing and analysis of TCRs was described in the study, in which 3' ligation of a UMI-containing oligonucleotide to TCR cDNA was used. Tuberculin skin test biopsies came from sites injected with PPD in individuals with a positive Mantoux test. Total RNA was treated with RQ1 DNase, without cell sorting, prior to reverse transcription, with an input of roughly 1 to 1000 ng being targeted. To check how robust the pipeline was in samples where T cells make up a minority population, libraries were built from skin biopsies and whole blood. The protocol used for the library was UMI-ligation and nested PCR. The ligated cDNA was amplified in four rounds of PCR with nested alpha and beta constant region primers together with the SP2 primer. TCR RNA was reverse transcribed with SuperScript IV using alpha and beta constant region primers for the blood and skin samples. Using T4 RNA ligase 1, an oligonucleotide carrying both the Illumina SP2 primer and a UMI was ligated onto the 3' end of the cDNA. To prevent hairpin formation, the 12-nucleotide UMI was made up of two random hexamers with an eight-base spacer between them. From the second PCR onward, TCR alpha and beta chain libraries were processed separately and dual indexed for multiplexing. After pooling, the indexed libraries were analyzed by capillary electrophoresis and sequenced on either an Illumina MiSeq or NextSeq. PhiX DNA at about 4.5-7% was added to the libraries to raise base diversity and improve cluster recognition. Regarding the original processing steps: Demultiplexor pulled UMIs out of read 2, joined the UMIs with the TCR sequence from read 1, and separated reads according to sample indices. V and J genes and V-J junctions were identified by Decombinator, which gave every TCR a five-part identifier that included V and J deletions. Collapsinator used UMIs to correct sequencing errors and PCR amplification heterogeneity, producing a UMI-based abundance for each TCR. CDR3Translator turned identifiers into nucleotide sequence, translated the nucleotide sequence into amino acids, and pulled out CDR3 regions based on terminal motifs. After normalization to the amount of input RNA, error-corrected alpha and beta TCR counts from blood and skin were compared. The public reads were reprocessed in TCRdb via fastp at Q25 and MiXCR, keeping in-frame beta chains. Each CDR3 protein gets just one entry, which takes the most common genes and DNA from the rows behind it. These V and J calls derive from TCRdb rather than the authors' analysis. This sample gives tens of thousands of distinct CDR3 sequences in total; roughly 6% of them show up just once. The top ten clones comprise approximately 6% of the sample.

Regarding this clonotype: Its antigen target is currently unknown. No much larger clone exists at a distance of one base, and base qualities are not known.

From cysteine to phenylalanine, the CDR3 is 14 amino acids long. The kept DNA is CDR3 alone, 42 bases in frame from the first base. Compared with germline, V lacks 3 bases and J lacks 4 bases; bases without a gene match: 7. CDR1 and CDR2 are read off the germline V gene (reference sequence) as DFQATT and SNEGSKA. This sequence uses TRBV20-1 and TRBJ1-2; TRBD1 fits 8 bases in the junction. The sample consisted of skin, taken from a tuberculin skin test site. The source is an adult in good health. CDR3 loop: CSASSSGGGYGYTF. The bases read TGCAGTGCTAGTTCATCAGGGGGCGGCTATGGCTACACCTTC.